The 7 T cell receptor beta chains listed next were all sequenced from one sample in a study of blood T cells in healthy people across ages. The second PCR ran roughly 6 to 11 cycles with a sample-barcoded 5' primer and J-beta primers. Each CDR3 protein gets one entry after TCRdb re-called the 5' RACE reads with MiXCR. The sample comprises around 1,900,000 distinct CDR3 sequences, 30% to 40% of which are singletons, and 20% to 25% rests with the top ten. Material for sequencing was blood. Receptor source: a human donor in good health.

The CDR3 DNA follows: TGTGCCAGCAGTTACGGCCTAGAGGGACGGAGCCATAATTCACCCCTCCACTTT. Translation: CASSYGLEGRSHNSPLHF. The chain employs TRBV6-5 and TRBJ1-6; possibly TRBD1 for D (5 bases). Germline assignment: CDR1 MNHEY and CDR2 SVGAGI. The CDR3 has 18 residues. Trimming stripped 2 bases from V and 5 bases from J, with 19 bases between.

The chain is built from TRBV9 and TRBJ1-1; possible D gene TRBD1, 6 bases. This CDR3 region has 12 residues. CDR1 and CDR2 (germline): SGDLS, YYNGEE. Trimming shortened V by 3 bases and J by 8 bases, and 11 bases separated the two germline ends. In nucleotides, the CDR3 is TGTGCCAGCAGCGCCGAGGGGGGCGAAGCTTTCTTT. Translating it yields CASSAEGGEAFF.

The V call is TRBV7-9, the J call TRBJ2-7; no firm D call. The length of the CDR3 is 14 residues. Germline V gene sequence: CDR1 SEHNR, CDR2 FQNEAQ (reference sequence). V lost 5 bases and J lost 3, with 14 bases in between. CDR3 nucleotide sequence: TGTGCCAGCAGCCTTCCCCGGCAAGGCTACGAGCAGTACTTC. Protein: CASSLPRQGYEQYF.

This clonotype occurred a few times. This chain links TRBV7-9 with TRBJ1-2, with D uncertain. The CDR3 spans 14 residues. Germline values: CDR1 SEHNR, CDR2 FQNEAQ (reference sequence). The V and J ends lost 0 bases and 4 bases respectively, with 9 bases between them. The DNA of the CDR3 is TGTGCCAGCAGCTTAGCAGTTGTTTCCTATGGCTACACCTTC. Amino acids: CASSLAVVSYGYTF.

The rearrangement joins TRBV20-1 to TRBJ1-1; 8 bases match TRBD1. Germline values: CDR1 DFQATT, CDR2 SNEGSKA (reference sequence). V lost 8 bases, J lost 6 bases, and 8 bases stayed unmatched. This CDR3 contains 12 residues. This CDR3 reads CSYTGGVSEAFF. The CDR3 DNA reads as TGCAGTTACACAGGGGGTGTTTCTGAAGCTTTCTTT.

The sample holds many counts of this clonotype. CDR3 region: CASSYGREETQYF. CDR3 DNA: TGTGCCAGCAGTTACGGGCGGGAAGAGACCCAGTACTTC. The chain joins TRBV6-2 or TRBV6-3 to TRBJ2-5; maybe TRBD2 (5 bases). From germline, CDR1 is MNHEY and CDR2 SVGEGT. CDR3 length: 13 residues. Trimming shortened V by 2 bases and J by 3 bases, and 7 bases separated the two germline ends.

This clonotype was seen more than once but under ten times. The DNA of the CDR3 is TGTGCCAGCAGTGAAGCGTCCACAGATGCTAACTATGGCTACACCTTC. Its translation is CASSEASTDANYGYTF. The gene calls are TRBV6-1 and TRBJ1-2, with unresolved D. This CDR3 is 16 amino acids long. The germline gives CDR1 MNHNS, CDR2 SASEGT. V was pared by 0 bases and J by 0 bases, with 11 bases between.